A single sample gave rise to the 4 T cell receptor beta chains below, sequenced in a study of CD4 and CD8 cells across lung adenocarcinoma regions. Via MiXCR, TCRdb re-called the PCR reads, giving one row per CDR3 protein. There are 5,700 or so distinct CDR3 sequences in the sample; about 62% occur only once, and 23% lies in the top ten. The source material was CD4+ T cells from the center of a lung tumor. The receptors shown here come from a female donor with lung adenocarcinoma. The CD4 and CD8 labels of this study may be unreliable.

This clonotype was seen more than once but under ten times. The chain employs TRBV6-1 and TRBJ1-1; D ambiguous. This CDR3 is 14 amino acids long. Trimming shortened V by 3 bases and J by 3 bases, and 11 bases separated the two germline ends. Per germline, CDR1 MNHNS and CDR2 SASEGT. Here the CDR3 reads CASSDFSVYTEAFF. CDR3 sequence (DNA): TGTGCCAGCAGTGATTTTTCGGTATACACTGAAGCTTTCTTT.

This chain uses TRBV6-5 with TRBJ2-1, with TRBD2 matching 12 bases. Unmatched junction bases numbered 3, after V lost 4 bases and J lost 5 bases. Per germline, CDR1 MNHEY and CDR2 SVGAGI. This CDR3 comprises 15 residues. CDR3 in DNA: TGTGCCAGCAGTTCCGGACTAGCGGGACACAATGAGCAGTTCTTC. Residues: CASSSGLAGHNEQFF.

V gene TRBV6-1 combines with J gene TRBJ2-1; TRBD2 matches at 13 bases. The germline gives CDR1 MNHNS, CDR2 SASEGT. V trimming: 5 bases; J trimming: 6 bases; junction bases outside the gene matches: 7. The CDR3 has 16 amino acids. This CDR3 is CASSHRLAGGVNEQFF. The CDR3 nucleotides are TGTGCCAGCAGTCATAGACTAGCGGGAGGTGTCAATGAGCAGTTCTTC.

This clonotype was recorded only once. The junction shows a germline mismatch at one end, possibly a read error. The chain carries TRBV10-3 and TRBJ2-1; D is ambiguous. Germline V gene sequence: CDR1 ENHRY, CDR2 SYGVKD. The CDR3 runs 15 residues. CDR3 coding DNA: TGTGCCATCAGCGCAGGCCGGAGCTGCTCCGATACGCAGTTCTTT. It codes for CAISAGRSCSDTQFF.